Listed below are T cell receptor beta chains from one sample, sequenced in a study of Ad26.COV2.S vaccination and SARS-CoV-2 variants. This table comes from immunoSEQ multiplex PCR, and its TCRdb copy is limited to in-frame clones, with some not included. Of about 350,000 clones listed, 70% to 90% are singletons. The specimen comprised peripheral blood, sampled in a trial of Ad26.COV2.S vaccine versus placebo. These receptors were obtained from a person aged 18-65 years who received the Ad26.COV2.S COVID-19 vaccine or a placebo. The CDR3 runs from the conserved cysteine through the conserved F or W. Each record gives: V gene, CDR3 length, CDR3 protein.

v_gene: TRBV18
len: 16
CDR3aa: CASSPVAEITNTEAFF

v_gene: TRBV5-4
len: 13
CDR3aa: CASSYRDRHGYTF

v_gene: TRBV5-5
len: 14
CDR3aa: CASSFRRLNTEAFF

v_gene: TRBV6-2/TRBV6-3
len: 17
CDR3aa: CASSRYQLAGRQETQYF

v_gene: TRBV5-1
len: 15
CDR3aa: CASSLAYGRNTEAFF

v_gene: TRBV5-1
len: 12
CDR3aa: CASSQLQETQYF

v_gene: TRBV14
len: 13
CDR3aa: CASSHLFTGELFF

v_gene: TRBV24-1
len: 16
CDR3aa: CATSDPMTGGGDTQYF

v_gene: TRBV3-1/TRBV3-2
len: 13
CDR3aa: CASSQDPPYEQYF

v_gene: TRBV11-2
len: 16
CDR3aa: CASSLDFGALHNEQFF

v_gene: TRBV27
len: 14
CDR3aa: CASSWTSPQHTQYF

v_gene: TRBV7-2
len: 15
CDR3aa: CASSLDRPAGETQYF

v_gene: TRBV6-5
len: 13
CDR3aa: CASNRAGSYEQYF

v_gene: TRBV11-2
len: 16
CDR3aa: CASSYSRSATNEKLFF

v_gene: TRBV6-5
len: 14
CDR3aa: CASRRTLLLYEQYF

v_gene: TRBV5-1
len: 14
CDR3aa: CASSGDRAPYEQYF

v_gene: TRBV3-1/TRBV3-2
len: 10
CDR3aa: CASSQTTESF

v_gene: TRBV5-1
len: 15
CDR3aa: CASSTDVSSYNEQFF

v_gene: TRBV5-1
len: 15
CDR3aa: CASSILAGAGNEQFF

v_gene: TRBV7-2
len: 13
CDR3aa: CASSLIRAYEQFF

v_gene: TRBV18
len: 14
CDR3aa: CASSPQRPTGELFF

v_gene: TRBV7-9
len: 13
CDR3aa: CASSLTQSYEQYF

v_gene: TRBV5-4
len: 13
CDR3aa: CASGSSPANVLTF

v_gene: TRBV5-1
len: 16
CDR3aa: CASSPVLGLEFNEQFF

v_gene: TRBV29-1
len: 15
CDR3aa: CSGLDSGGPTYEQYF

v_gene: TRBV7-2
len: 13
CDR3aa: CASSLGRIGELFF

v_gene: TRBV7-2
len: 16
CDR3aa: CASSPLGRRFSYEQYF

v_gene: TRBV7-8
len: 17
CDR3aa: CASSLLAGRGSYNEQFF

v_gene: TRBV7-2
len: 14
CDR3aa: CASSYGTGNQPQHF

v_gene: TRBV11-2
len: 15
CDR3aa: CASSFQGDSNQPQHF

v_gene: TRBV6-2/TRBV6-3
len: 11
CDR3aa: CASSLISEQYF

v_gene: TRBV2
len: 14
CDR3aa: CASSRQGPNYGYTF

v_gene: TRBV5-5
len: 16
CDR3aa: CASSLTTGASTGELFF

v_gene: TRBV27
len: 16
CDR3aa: CASRTNRDRAAYTQYF

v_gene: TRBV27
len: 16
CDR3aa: CASTSFIRVEVGGYTF

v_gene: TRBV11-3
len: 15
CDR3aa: CASSDTGGSYNEQFF

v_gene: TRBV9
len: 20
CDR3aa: CASSAGGPGQSSTVNEKLFF

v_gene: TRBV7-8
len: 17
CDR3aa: CASSLGVGGSSYNEQFF

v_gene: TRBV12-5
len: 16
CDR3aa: CASGLGQGEIYNEQFF

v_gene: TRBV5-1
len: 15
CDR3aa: CASSWAGSQNSPLHF

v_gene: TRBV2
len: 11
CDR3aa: CASSPYNEQFF

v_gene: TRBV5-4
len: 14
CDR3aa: CASSLAGDSQPQHF

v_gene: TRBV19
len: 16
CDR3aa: CASRDLGTGGLYEQYF

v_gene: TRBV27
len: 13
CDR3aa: CASGLTRLYEQYF

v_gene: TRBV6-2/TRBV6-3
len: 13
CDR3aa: CASSYRGVYGYTF

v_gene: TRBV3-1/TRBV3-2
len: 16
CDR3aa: CASSQVKPRGLMTQYF

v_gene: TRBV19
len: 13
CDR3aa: CASSDRVWEKLFF

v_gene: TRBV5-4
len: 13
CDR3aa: CASSRQVQETQYF

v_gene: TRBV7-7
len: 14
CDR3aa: CASSSGGPAGTQYF

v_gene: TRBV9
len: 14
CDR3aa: CASSVAGVHTEAFF

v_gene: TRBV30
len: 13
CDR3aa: CAWSVGGSYEQYF

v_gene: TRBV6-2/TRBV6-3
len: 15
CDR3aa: CASSRTSGSSNEQFF